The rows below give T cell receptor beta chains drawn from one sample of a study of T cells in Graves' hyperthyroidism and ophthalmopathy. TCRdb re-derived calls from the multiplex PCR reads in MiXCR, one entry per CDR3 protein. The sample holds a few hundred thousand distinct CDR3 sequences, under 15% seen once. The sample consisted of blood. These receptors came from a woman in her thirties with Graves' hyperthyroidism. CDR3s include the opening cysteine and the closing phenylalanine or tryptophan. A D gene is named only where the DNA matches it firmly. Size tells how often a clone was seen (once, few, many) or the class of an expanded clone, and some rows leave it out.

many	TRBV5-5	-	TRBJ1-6	TGTGCCAGCAGCATAGACACGGAAAGGTGGAATTCACCCCTCCACTTT	CASSIDTERWNSPLHF
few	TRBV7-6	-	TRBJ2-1	TGTGCCAGCAGCTCAGAGTTACGTGAGCAGTTCTTC	CASSSELREQFF
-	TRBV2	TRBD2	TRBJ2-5	TGTGCCAGCAGTGGACTAGCGGAAAAGACCCAGTACTTC	CASSGLAEKTQYF
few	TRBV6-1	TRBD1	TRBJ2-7	TGTGCCAGCAGAAACAGGGGGAACTACGAGCAGTACTTC	CASRNRGNYEQYF
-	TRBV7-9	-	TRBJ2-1	TGTGCCAGCAGCGTTACAAGGGGGGATGAGCAGTTCTTC	CASSVTRGDEQFF
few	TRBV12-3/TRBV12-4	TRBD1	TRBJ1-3	TGTGCCAGCAGTTTAAGGGGGCTGGCTGGAAACACCATATATTTT	CASSLRGLAGNTIYF
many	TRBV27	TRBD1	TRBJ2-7	TGTGCCAGCAGTTTACGGACAGGAGGCTACGAGCAGTACTTC	CASSLRTGGYEQYF
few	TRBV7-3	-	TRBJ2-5	TGTGCCAGCAGCTCAACGGGTCACCCCGGGGAGACCCAGTACTTC	CASSSTGHPGETQYF
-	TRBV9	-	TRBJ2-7	TGTGCCAGCAGCCCCCGGGACAAACACTACGAGCAGTACTTC	CASSPRDKHYEQYF
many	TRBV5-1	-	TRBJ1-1	TGCGCCAGCAGCTTGGGGGGGTCGCGTGTGAACACTGAAGCTTTCTTT	CASSLGGSRVNTEAFF
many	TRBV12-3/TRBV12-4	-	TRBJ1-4	TGTGCCAGCAGTTTCCTCGGCCGAAATGAAAAACTGTTTTTT	CASSFLGRNEKLFF
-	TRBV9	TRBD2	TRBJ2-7	TGTGCCAGCAGCGTAAATGCGGGACTAGCGGGGTACGAGCAGTACTTC	CASSVNAGLAGYEQYF
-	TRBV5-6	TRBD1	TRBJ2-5	TGTGCCAGCGGATTGGGACAGCCGTACCAAGAGACCCAGTACTTC	CASGLGQPYQETQYF
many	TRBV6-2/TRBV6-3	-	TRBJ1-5	TGTGCCAGCAGTTACGGTTCCCGCAATCAGCCCCAGCATTTT	CASSYGSRNQPQHF
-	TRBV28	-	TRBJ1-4	TGTGCCAGCAGTTTAGGGAAAAAGGGACATGAAAAACTGTTTTTT	CASSLGKKGHEKLFF
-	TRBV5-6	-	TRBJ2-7	TGTGCCAGCAGCCCATCTTCGGTAGGGTCCTACGAGCAGTACTTC	CASSPSSVGSYEQYF
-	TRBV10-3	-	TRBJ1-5	TGTGCCATCAGTGAGTCGGCAGTCGTTTATAGCAATCAGCCCCAGCATTTT	CAISESAVVYSNQPQHF
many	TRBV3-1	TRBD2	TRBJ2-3	TGTGCCAGCAGCCACACCTTAGCGGGAGGTTCAGATACGCAGTATTTT	CASSHTLAGGSDTQYF
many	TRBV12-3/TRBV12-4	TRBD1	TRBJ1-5	TGTGCCAGCAGTTTCGGGACAGGGGGTTTTCGTAGCAATCAGCCCCAGCATTTT	CASSFGTGGFRSNQPQHF
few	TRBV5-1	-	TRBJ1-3	TGCGCCAGCAGCGGAAATACTAACACCATATATTTT	CASSGNTNTIYF
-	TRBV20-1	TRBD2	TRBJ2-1	TGCAGTGCTGGCGGGAGCTCCTACAATGTGCAGTTCTTC	CSAGGSSYNVQFF
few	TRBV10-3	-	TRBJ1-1	TGTGCCATCAGTGCTCGGGATAACACTGAAGCTTTCTTT	CAISARDNTEAFF
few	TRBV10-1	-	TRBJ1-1	TGCGCCAGCAGTGTTGAGGGGTCAGGAGCTTTCTTT	CASSVEGSGAFF
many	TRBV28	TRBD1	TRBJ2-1	TGTGCCAGCAGTTTAGAACAGGGGAGCTCCTACAATGAGCAGTTCTTC	CASSLEQGSSYNEQFF
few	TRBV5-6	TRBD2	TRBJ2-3	TGTGCCAGCACCGAAGCGGGAACCATGAGGGATACGCAGTATTTT	CASTEAGTMRDTQYF
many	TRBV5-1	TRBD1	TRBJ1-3	TGCGCCAGCAGCTTGGACAGGGGATCTGGAAACACCATATATTTT	CASSLDRGSGNTIYF
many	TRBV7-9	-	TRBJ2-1	TGTGCCAGCAGCTTAGCCCGCAATGAGCAGTTCTTC	CASSLARNEQFF
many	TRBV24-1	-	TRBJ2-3	TGTGCCACCAGTGATCCGTATCGCGGGACCGACACAGATACGCAGTATTTT	CATSDPYRGTDTDTQYF
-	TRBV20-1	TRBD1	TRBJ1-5	TGCAGTGCTCGACCGGGGACAGGGGGCAGCACTCAGCCCCAGCATTTT	CSARPGTGGSTQPQHF
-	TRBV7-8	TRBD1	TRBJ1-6	TGTGCCAGCAGCGCTACAGGGGCTAGGGCCTATAATTCACCCCTCCACTTT	CASSATGARAYNSPLHF
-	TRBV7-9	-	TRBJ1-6	TGTGCCAGCAGCGACCGGGATATCCTTAATTCACCCCTCCACTTT	CASSDRDILNSPLHF
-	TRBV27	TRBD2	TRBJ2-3	TGTGCCAGCAGTTTACTAACTAGCGGGAGCACAGATACGCAGTATTTT	CASSLLTSGSTDTQYF
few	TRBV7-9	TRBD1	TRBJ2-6	TGTGCCAGCAGCTTGGCAGGGGGCGCTTCTGGGGCCAACGTCCTGACTTTC	CASSLAGGASGANVLTF
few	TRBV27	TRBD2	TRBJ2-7	TGTGCCAGCAGTGACAGCGGGAGGGGATGGGAGCAGTACTTC	CASSDSGRGWEQYF
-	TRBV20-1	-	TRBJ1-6	TGCAGTGCAAACCGGGGCAGTAATTCACCCCTCCACTTT	CSANRGSNSPLHF
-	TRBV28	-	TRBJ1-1	TGTGCCAGCAACGAACCGGCGAGACCAGAAGCTTTCTTT	CASNEPARPEAFF
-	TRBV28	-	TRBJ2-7	TGTGCCAGCAGATGGGTCTACGAGCAGTACTTC	CASRWVYEQYF
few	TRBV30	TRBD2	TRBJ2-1	TGTGCCTTGACTAGCGGGAGGTTTGCAAATGAGCAGTTCTTC	CALTSGRFANEQFF
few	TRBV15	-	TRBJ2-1	TGTGCCACCAGCAGAGCGTCCGGGACCTTATACAATGAGCAGTTCTTC	CATSRASGTLYNEQFF
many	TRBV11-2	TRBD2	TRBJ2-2	TGTGCCAGCAGCCGGGGACTAGGGATTACCGGGGAGCTGTTTTTT	CASSRGLGITGELFF
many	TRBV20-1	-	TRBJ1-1	TGCAGTGCTAGACCAAACAGGAAAAGTAACACTGAAGCTTTCTTT	CSARPNRKSNTEAFF